This T cell receptor (beta chain) stems from a study of control samples from healthy donors and cancer patients (dated by TCRdb to the early 2020s). In the case of this clone: The specificity of this receptor is unknown. Within one base of it there is no much larger clone, and no base qualities were kept.

To prepare the library, the immunoSEQ multiplex PCR assay was applied. TCRdb carries this immuneACCESS record with in-frame sequences only. Its versions omit some clonotypes, under half of them owing to an unresolved V gene in the studies checked, with the rest unexplained. For this sample the table gives 150,000 to 200,000 clones, of which just over 90% were detected only once. The top ten clonotypes cover 1.2% to 1.5% of the sample. The CDR3, from cysteine to phenylalanine, totals 15 residues. Only CDR3 DNA is held: 45 bases, read in frame from base 1. The V and J ends are trimmed by 0 bases and 5 bases, leaving 13 bases between them. CDR1 MNHNY and CDR2 SVGAGI were looked up in the germline V gene (reference sequence).

The V and J segments used are TRBV6-6 and TRBJ2-5; the D gene is perhaps TRBD1, from 6 matching bases. Input material: blood. The TCR sequence derives from a man aged 30 to 39 in good health. In nucleotides, the sequence is TGTGCCAGCAGTTACTCGAGAGGGGGTTTGGAGACCCAGTACTTC. Its product reads: CASSYSRGGLETQYF.